The 26 T cell receptor beta chains presented below share a single source sample, sequenced in a study of blood T cell repertoires in COVID-19. TCRdb's table, derived via immunoSEQ multiplex PCR, lists solely in-frame clones and lacks some. The sample contains some 97,000 clones, roughly 90% of which appear only once. The sample comprised peripheral blood. These receptors all come from an older woman with acute or convalescent COVID-19.

The rearrangement joins TRBV4-1 to TRBJ1-5; no clear D. This CDR3 region has 14 residues. Trimming pared 0 bases from V and 10 bases from J, leaving 13 bases between. The V gene's germline CDR1 is MGHRA and CDR2 YSYEKL. The CDR3 nucleotides read TGCGCCAGCAGCCAAGATAGAGTCGGGGATCCCCAGCATTTT. Translation: CASSQDRVGDPQHF.

The genes are TRBV12-3 or TRBV12-4 and TRBJ1-2, with D hard to call. V was clipped by 11 bases and J by 4 bases, with 14 bases between them. The CDR3 covers 12 residues. CDR3 residues: CAHWRTIYGYTF. The CDR3 bases are TGTGCCCATTGGAGGACCATCTATGGCTACACCTTC.

J is TRBJ1-1 and V is TRBV19; D unclear. The CDR3 contains 12 residues. Germline V gene lookup returns CDR1 LNHDA and CDR2 SQIVND (reference sequence). Trimming took 5 bases from V and 1 from J, leaving 5 bases between them. The CDR3 loop reads CASSVSNTEAFF. The CDR3 DNA is TGTGCCAGTAGTGTCTCGAACACTGAAGCTTTCTTT.

V is TRBV10-3 and J is TRBJ2-3, with D uncertain. There are 13 residues in the CDR3. V was pared by 3 bases and J by 2 bases, with 6 bases between. Germline V lookup: CDR1 ENHRY, CDR2 SYGVKD. The CDR3 loop reads CAISEYSTDTQYF. The CDR3 DNA reads as TGTGCCATCAGTGAATATTCCACAGATACGCAGTATTTT.

J is TRBJ1-5 and V is TRBV19, with 7 bases that match TRBD1. V gave up 7 bases and J gave up 5 bases; unmatched junction bases: 5. The length of the CDR3 is 13 residues. Germline V gene lookup returns CDR1 LNHDA and CDR2 SQIVND (reference sequence). The CDR3 DNA reads TGTGCCAGTATCGGACAGGAACATCAGCCCCAGCATTTT. Residues: CASIGQEHQPQHF.

CDR3 sequence (DNA): TGTGCCAGCAGTTTAGAGGGGGGGTACACTGAAGCTTTCTTT. Its protein product is CASSLEGGYTEAFF. This chain uses TRBV27 with TRBJ1-1; D perhaps matches TRBD1 (6 bases). V gave up 2 bases and J gave up 3 bases, with 10 bases separating them. CDR3 length equals 14 residues. Germline loops: CDR1 MNHEY, CDR2 SMNVEV (reference sequence).

On this clone: This sample includes further DNA sequences coding for the same CDR3. CDR3 nucleotides: TGTGCCAGCAGCCCGTCGACTAGCACAGATACGCAGTATTTT. It yields the protein CASSPSTSTDTQYF. V and J are TRBV7-9 and TRBJ2-3; unclear D gene. The CDR3 consists of 14 residues. The V gene lost 5 bases and the J gene lost 0 bases, with 9 bases spanning the gap. Per germline, CDR1 SEHNR and CDR2 FQNEAQ (reference sequence).

In its sample, this clone was seen once. The chain uses TRBV19 and TRBJ1-2; TRBD1 matches at 10 bases. Trimming cost V 5 bases and J 4 bases; bases outside gene matches: 7. The CDR3 has 15 residues. From germline, CDR1 is LNHDA and CDR2 SQIVND (reference sequence). The chain's CDR3 is CASSAGQGGLYGYTF. CDR3 in DNA: TGTGCCAGTAGTGCCGGACAGGGGGGACTCTATGGCTACACCTTC. The complete variable domain, with remaining parts taken from reference TRBV19 and TRBJ1-2, reads DGGITQSPKYLFRKEGQNVTLSCEQNLNHDAMYWYRQDPGQGLRLIYYSQIVNDFQKGDIAEGYSVSREKKESFPLTVTSAQKNPTAFYLCASSAGQGGLYGYTFGSGTRLTVV.

V usage is TRBV5-1 and J usage is TRBJ2-1; tentative D call: TRBD2 (6 bases). This CDR3 is built from 14 residues. Deletions cut 2 bases from V and 6 bases from J, with 12 bases between. Germline lookup yields CDR1 SGHRS and CDR2 YFSETQ. The CDR3 spells CASSFGGGSNEQFF. The CDR3 nucleotides are TGCGCCAGCAGCTTCGGTGGGGGGTCCAATGAGCAGTTCTTC.

The table lists this clone with a few counts. The rearrangement uses TRBV28 and TRBJ1-4, with D maybe TRBD1 (6 bases). CDR3 length: 15 residues. CDR1 is MDHEN and CDR2 is SYDVKM in the germline V gene. V was clipped by 2 bases and J by 7 bases, with 14 bases between them. The DNA of the CDR3 is TGTGCCAGCAGTTTAGTTACGGGGGGCGGTGAAAAACTGTTTTTT. It codes for CASSLVTGGGEKLFF.

V and J are TRBV19 and TRBJ2-1, with 16 positions matching TRBD2. J lost 8 bases, V lost 2 bases, and 15 bases had no gene match. In germline, CDR1 is LNHDA, CDR2 SQIVND (reference sequence). The CDR3 is 20 amino acids. CDR3: CASSIYPGLAGGPNPDEQFF. DNA of the CDR3: TGTGCCAGTAGTATATACCCGGGACTAGCGGGAGGGCCCAACCCCGATGAGCAGTTCTTC.

This chain connects TRBV28 to TRBJ1-5; D possibly corresponds to TRBD1 (6 bases). Germline CDR1 reads MDHEN; CDR2 reads SYDVKM. V was pared by 7 bases and J by 4 bases, with 17 bases between. The CDR3 sequence is 15 residues long. The CDR3 loop is CASTKAGVGNQPQHF. CDR3 sequence (DNA): TGTGCCAGCACCAAAGCAGGGGTTGGGAATCAGCCCCAGCATTTT.

The chain employs TRBV7-9 and TRBJ1-3, with TRBD1 identical over 8 bases. Germline CDR1 SEHNR, CDR2 FQNEAQ (reference sequence). CDR3 length: 16 amino acids. Unmatched junction bases numbered 8, after V lost 5 bases and J lost 2 bases. The CDR3 reads CASSPDRGATGNTIYF. CDR3 bases: TGTGCCAGCAGCCCTGACAGGGGTGCAACTGGAAACACCATATATTTT. The full variable domain, its missing parts supplied by reference TRBV7-9 and TRBJ1-3, is DTGVSQNPRHKITKRGQNVTFRCDPISEHNRLYWYRQTLGQGPEFLTYFQNEAQLEKSRLLSDRFSAERPKGSFSTLEIQRTEQGDSAMYLCASSPDRGATGNTIYFGEGSWLTVV.

The V call is TRBV19, the J call TRBJ2-5; 7 bases agree with TRBD2. Trimming cost V 3 bases and J 0 bases; bases outside gene matches: 7. This CDR3 has 16 amino acids. CDR1 and CDR2 from the germline V gene are LNHDA and SQIVND (reference sequence). The CDR3 spells CASSMGPLANQETQYF. The CDR3, as DNA: TGTGCCAGTAGTATGGGTCCACTAGCGAACCAAGAGACCCAGTACTTC. The variable domain in full, with the rest retrieved from reference TRBV19 and TRBJ2-5, is DGGITQSPKYLFRKEGQNVTLSCEQNLNHDAMYWYRQDPGQGLRLIYYSQIVNDFQKGDIAEGYSVSREKKESFPLTVTSAQKNPTAFYLCASSMGPLANQETQYFGPGTRLLVL.

The chain combines TRBV28 with TRBJ1-6, with 9 bases lining up with TRBD1. V was clipped by 5 bases and J by 5 bases; unmatched bases: 7. Germline V gene lookup returns CDR1 MDHEN and CDR2 SYDVKM. There are 16 residues in the CDR3. DNA for the CDR3: TGTGCCAGCAGTGATTTTAGGACAGGGGATAATTCACCCCTCCACTTT. Its translation: CASSDFRTGDNSPLHF.

The chain recombines TRBV6-5 with TRBJ1-2; weak D call: TRBD1 (5 bases). Germline loops: CDR1 MNHEY, CDR2 SVGAGI. Trimming cost V 8 bases and J 4 bases, with 17 bases left between them. The CDR3 loop spans 14 amino acids. CDR3 DNA: TGTGCCAGCCGGGCGGGGGGGGACCCCTATGGCTACACCTTC. Its protein is CASRAGGDPYGYTF.

The chain employs TRBV7-9 and TRBJ2-1; 12 bases fit TRBD2. Trimming took 5 bases from V and 9 from J; bases not matched to a gene: 14. CDR1 and CDR2 from the germline V gene are SEHNR and FQNEAQ (reference sequence). There are 17 residues in the CDR3. The CDR3 coding sequence is TGTGCCAGCAGCCCGCGCCCGACTAGCGGGAGTTCGATTGAGCAGTTCTTC. It is translated as CASSPRPTSGSSIEQFF. Using reference TRBV7-9 and TRBJ2-1 for the parts outside the CDR3, the full variable domain is DTGVSQNPRHKITKRGQNVTFRCDPISEHNRLYWYRQTLGQGPEFLTYFQNEAQLEKSRLLSDRFSAERPKGSFSTLEIQRTEQGDSAMYLCASSPRPTSGSSIEQFFGPGTRLTVL.

This sequence joins TRBV29-1 and TRBJ1-2; D may be TRBD1 (5 bases). In germline, CDR1 is SQVTM, CDR2 ANQGSEA. This CDR3 has 12 amino acids. V was clipped by 8 bases and J by 5 bases, with 15 bases between them. CDR3 coding DNA: TGCAGCCCCGACCCCCACAGGTATGGCTACACCTTC. The encoded protein is CSPDPHRYGYTF.

As concerns this clone: The junction differs from germline at one of its ends, possibly a read error. The CDR3 loop is CASSLDRGLGYEQYF. The DNA for the CDR3 is TGTGCCAGCAGCCTAGACAGGGGGTTGGGATACGAGCAGTACTTC. This chain links TRBV11-2 with TRBJ2-7; 9 bases align to TRBD1. CDR1 is SGHAT and CDR2 is FQNNGV in the germline V gene. The CDR3 consists of 15 residues.

This clone came up a few times. This sequence joins TRBV27 and TRBJ2-1, with TRBD2 matching 13 bases. The CDR3 is 16 amino acids. CDR1 is MNHEY, CDR2 SMNVEV, per germline (reference sequence). V lost 5 bases, J lost 5 bases, and 6 bases stayed unmatched. The CDR3 protein is CASSPWGTSGNNEQFF. The CDR3, as DNA: TGTGCCAGCAGTCCTTGGGGGACTAGCGGGAACAATGAGCAGTTCTTC.

The rearrangement links TRBV24-1 to TRBJ2-1; TRBD2 is a possible D gene (5 bases). Germline V gene data show CDR1 as KGHDR and CDR2 as SFDVKD. Deletions cut 0 bases from V and 8 bases from J, with 10 bases between. The CDR3 runs to 14 residues. The CDR3 reads CATSDLGENHEQFF. The CDR3 bases are TGTGCCACCAGTGATTTGGGGGAGAATCATGAGCAGTTCTTC.

The chain has TRBV9 and TRBJ1-5, with a tentative D call TRBD1 (5 bases). Germline CDR1 SGDLS, CDR2 YYNGEE. V was pared by 4 bases and J by 9 bases, with 20 bases between. The CDR3 loop spans 15 amino acids. The CDR3: CASSLEGGSQGPQHF. The CDR3 bases are TGTGCCAGCAGCCTCGAGGGAGGGAGTCAGGGGCCCCAGCATTTT.

This clone was recorded a few times. This chain connects TRBV29-1 to TRBJ2-1; 8 bases fit TRBD2. Germline-derived CDR1 and CDR2 are SQVTM and ANQGSEA. V lost 6 bases, J lost 4 bases, and 8 bases stayed unmatched. The CDR3 totals 14 residues. The CDR3 nucleotides are TGCAGCGTCACCCCCGGGACTAGTTACAATGAGCAGTTCTTC. It translates to CSVTPGTSYNEQFF.

V is TRBV5-1 and J is TRBJ2-7; weak D call: TRBD2 (6 bases). V lost 4 bases and J lost 0, with 14 bases in between. The CDR3 consists of 15 residues. Germline CDR1 SGHRS, CDR2 YFSETQ. For the CDR3, the DNA is TGCGCCAGCAGCCGGACTACCCAAAGCTCCTACGAGCAGTACTTC. Translation: CASSRTTQSSYEQYF.

V is TRBV19 and J is TRBJ1-2; TRBD1 might be the D (6 bases). The CDR3 is made up of 14 amino acids. Germline lookup yields CDR1 LNHDA and CDR2 SQIVND (reference sequence). The V end lost 3 bases, the J end lost 2 bases, and 10 bases lay between the germline ends. The CDR3 region is CASSIGQFNYGYTF. CDR3 bases: TGTGCCAGTAGTATCGGACAGTTCAACTATGGCTACACCTTC.

The chain is built from TRBV13 and TRBJ2-5; weak D call: TRBD2 (5 bases). Germline loops: CDR1 PRHDT, CDR2 FYEKMQ (reference sequence). The CDR3 runs 12 residues. V lost 3 bases and J lost 6, with 8 bases in between. In DNA form, the CDR3 reads TGTGCCAGCAGCTTCGGGGAAAAGACCCAGTACTTC. This translates into CASSFGEKTQYF.